This T cell receptor (beta chain) was identified during a study of early T cells in non-severe SARS-CoV-2 infection. Whole-study context: Sequencing targeted bulk RNA from unsorted whole blood, leaving chains unpaired.

TCRdb analysed the 5' RACE reads with MiXCR anew, one entry per CDR3 protein. The sample shows around 39,000 distinct CDR3 sequences, 6% to 9.5% of them seen only once. There are 14 residues in the CDR3. Unmatched junction bases numbered 3, after V lost 0 bases and J lost 5 bases. The germline CDR1 and CDR2 sequences are SGHRS and YFSETQ. This clonotype was recorded many times. Sequenced material: whole blood, taken at baseline. This receptor was identified in an adult who was a healthcare worker with PCR-confirmed SARS-CoV-2 infection or an uninfected control (not recorded which). The chain has TRBV5-1 and TRBJ2-7; 9 positions match TRBD1. CDR3 sequence: CASSLARTGDEQYF. The DNA of the CDR3 is TGCGCCAGCAGCTTGGCCAGGACAGGGGACGAGCAGTACTTC. Looking up the rest from reference TRBV5-1 and TRBJ2-7 gives the full variable domain: KAGVTQTPRYLIKTRGQQVTLSCSPISGHRSVSWYQQTPGQGLQFLFEYFSETQRNKGNFPGRFSGRQFSNSRSEMNVSTLELGDSALYLCASSLARTGDEQYFGPGTRLTVT.